Following are 13 T cell receptor beta chains from one sample sequenced in a study of T-cell reconstitution after alpha-beta-depleted transplantation in children. For TCRbeta, the library was prepared with unique molecular identifiers. TCRdb redid the calling of the PCR reads with MiXCR, one entry per CDR3 protein. Among 210,000 or so distinct CDR3 sequences listed, roughly a tenth were seen once. The source was PBMCs, collected before TCRalphabeta/CD19-depleted stem cell transplant. These receptors originate from a child under two years old with acute myeloid leukemia, due to receive a stem cell transplant.

This clonotype was picked up many times. The chain recombines TRBV6-2 or TRBV6-3 with TRBJ2-7; maybe TRBD1 (6 bases). The length of the CDR3 is 14 residues. Trimming stripped 7 bases from V and 3 bases from J, with 16 bases between. Germline assignment: CDR1 MNHEY and CDR2 SVGEGT. This CDR3 reads CASTGYMGHYEQYF. CDR3 nucleotide sequence: TGTGCCAGCACGGGATATATGGGACACTACGAGCAGTACTTC.

The J gene is TRBJ2-7, the V gene TRBV29-1, with unresolved D. The CDR3 loop spans 11 amino acids. Looked up from germline, CDR1 is SQVTM and CDR2 is ANQGSEA. Trimming removed 8 bases at V and 0 bases at J, with 8 bases between. The CDR3: CSIQSSYEQYF. DNA for the CDR3: TGCAGCATTCAGAGCTCCTACGAGCAGTACTTC.

This clonotype occurred a few times. This sequence joins TRBV7-6 and TRBJ1-1, with D perhaps TRBD1 (5 bases). Germline V lookup: CDR1 SGHVS, CDR2 FNYEAQ. Trimming shortened V by 5 bases and J by 8 bases, and 9 bases separated the two germline ends. The CDR3 sequence is 11 residues long. The CDR3 DNA sequence: TGTGCCAGCAGCCGGGGGGAAGAAGCTTTCTTT. This codes for CASSRGEEAFF. The variable domain in full, with the rest retrieved from reference TRBV7-6 and TRBJ1-1, is GAGVSQSPRYKVTKRGQDVALRCDPISGHVSLYWYRQALGQGPEFLTYFNYEAQQDKSGLPNDRFSAERPEGSISTLTIQRTEQRDSAMYRCASSRGEEAFFGQGTRLTVV.

Notes on this clonotype: Since a much larger clone is just one base distant, this may be a read error. V gene TRBV12-3 or TRBV12-4 combines with J gene TRBJ2-2, with D possibly matching TRBD2 (5 bases). This CDR3 is 14 amino acids long. In DNA form, the CDR3 reads TGTGCCAGCAGTTTATATATGAACACCGGGGAGCTGCTTTTT. It encodes CASSLYMNTGELLF.

The chain carries TRBV19 and TRBJ2-7, with D perhaps TRBD1 (5 bases). Germline CDR1 is LNHDA and CDR2 is SQIVND (reference sequence). Trimming took 1 base from V and 2 from J, leaving 9 bases between them. This CDR3 region has 14 residues. CDR3 amino acids: CASSIGQRAYEQYF. In DNA, the CDR3 is TGTGCCAGTAGTATAGGACAGCGCGCCTACGAGCAGTACTTC.

As regards this clonotype: This clone may be a read error of a much larger clone one base away. The rearrangement links TRBV7-2 to TRBJ2-5; 10 nucleotides line up with TRBD2. The germline V gene has CDR1 SGHTA and CDR2 FQGNSA. The length of the CDR3 is 15 residues. The V gene end was trimmed by 4 bases and the J gene end by 4 bases; junction bases not matched to a gene: 6. The chain's CDR3 is CASSWASGSAETQYF. As DNA, the CDR3 is TGTGCCAGCAGCTGGGCTAGCGGGAGCGCAGAGACCCAGTACTTC.

There are many counts of this clonotype. V gene TRBV28 combines with J gene TRBJ2-6, with D perhaps TRBD1 (5 bases). Germline CDR1 MDHEN, CDR2 SYDVKM. This CDR3 comprises 15 residues. Between the trimmed V and J ends, which lost 5 bases and 0 bases, there was a span of 8 bases. The CDR3 DNA sequence: TGTGCCAGCAGTCCCGACAGCTCTGGGGCCAACGTCCTGACTTTC. This encodes CASSPDSSGANVLTF.

In its sample, this clonotype was seen many times. The chain is built from TRBV7-3 and TRBJ2-1; weak D call: TRBD2 (6 bases). This CDR3 is 13 amino acids long. V lost 4 bases and J 3 bases, leaving 7 bases between the germline ends. Germline V CDR1 and CDR2: SGHTA, FQGTGA. CDR3 in amino acids: CASSSGLYNEQFF. The DNA of the CDR3 is TGTGCCAGCAGCTCGGGACTCTACAATGAGCAGTTCTTC.

This clonotype was counted a single time. This chain uses TRBV3-1 with TRBJ2-2; 13 positions agree with TRBD2. The germline V gene encodes CDR1 LGHDT and CDR2 YNNKEL (reference sequence). The trim removed 2 bases at V and 4 bases at J, leaving 7 bases unmatched. CDR3 size: 18 residues. The CDR3 DNA sequence: TGTGCCAGCAGCCAACTTGGACTAGCGGGAGACTCCACCGGGGAGCTGTTTTTT. Its protein is CASSQLGLAGDSTGELFF.

This clonotype was observed at least ten times. The gene calls are TRBV5-1 and TRBJ1-4; D may be TRBD1 (5 bases). CDR1 is SGHRS, CDR2 YFSETQ, per germline. The CDR3 has 16 residues. Trimming took off 3 bases at V and 0 bases at J, with 12 bases between the two ends. CDR3 region: CASSSEPGPTNEKLFF. The CDR3 nucleotides are TGCGCCAGCAGCTCAGAACCGGGACCAACTAATGAAAAACTGTTTTTT.

This clonotype was recorded a few times. The rearrangement uses TRBV23-1 and TRBJ1-5; D perhaps matches TRBD1 (5 bases). Being an ORF, TRBV23-1 has a function that is uncertain. V lost 2 bases and J 6 bases, leaving 11 bases between the germline ends. The CDR3 is 14 amino acids. The CDR3 sequence is CASSQGGGGQPQHF. For the CDR3, the DNA is TGCGCCAGCAGTCAAGGGGGAGGTGGTCAGCCCCAGCATTTT.

Worth noting for this clonotype: A read error may be the cause here, since a much bigger clone is one base away. Without the conserved terminal phenylalanine or tryptophan, this CDR3 likely stems from a read error. The chain employs TRBV7-2 and TRBJ2-1; D possibly corresponds to TRBD2 (8 bases). CDR1 and CDR2 from the germline V gene are SGHTA and FQGNSA. The CDR3 is 16 residues long. The ends were cut back, 5 bases at V and 7 bases at J, with 21 bases in the middle. The CDR3 coding sequence is TGTGCCAGCAGCCCCACTTCCTTAGCGGGACAGAATGAGCAGTTCATC. This translates into CASSPTSLAGQNEQFI.

This clonotype was recorded many times. This sequence joins TRBV20-1 and TRBJ2-2, with D possibly TRBD2 on 6 matching bases. Trimming removed 5 bases at V and 4 bases at J, with 23 bases between. CDR1 is DFQATT, CDR2 SNEGSKA, per germline (reference sequence). This CDR3 spans 17 amino acids. In DNA, the CDR3 is TGCAGTGCTGGGCGCGATGGAGGCGGGACGGTCACCGGGGAGCTGTTTTTT. Its translation is CSAGRDGGGTVTGELFF.